This T cell receptor (beta chain) was captured in a study of shared clonotypes between healthy human individuals. The authors' processing: Junction-only immunoSEQ data arrived without quality scores, meaning filtering differed. The assay was immunoSEQ multiplex PCR, and TCRdb's table has in-frame clones only and misses some. Clone size and the V and J calls come from that table; the DNA yielded D and trimming. The sample carries 470,000 or so clones, about 85% recorded once. The donor population consisted of healthy HIV-negative adults with no recent acute infections or vaccinations. All participating donors were Caucasian adults from Nashville, Tennessee. In unsorted samples, genomic DNA was obtained using roughly 90 million PBMCs. About this clone: Different DNA sequences within this sample yield the same CDR3.

Germline CDR1 is LNHDA and CDR2 is SQIVND (reference sequence). The CDR3 totals 13 residues. The V end lost 3 bases, the J end lost 7 bases, and 9 bases lay between the germline ends. The sample was PBMCs. The chain carries TRBV19 and TRBJ2-2; D is possibly TRBD1 (6 bases). The TCR originated in a woman in her forties in good health. Some clones in this sample may be carry-over from other donors' samples. The CDR3 is CASSILGGGELFF. Written as DNA, the CDR3 is TGTGCCAGTAGTATTTTAGGGGGCGGGGAGCTGTTTTTT.